The next 21 T cell receptor beta chains were all read from a single sample in a study of beta chain features in type 1 diabetes. Points from the study as a whole: Type 1 diabetes patients had TCRB CDR3s that were shorter (moderately but significantly so) in all four CD4+ subsets.

All of the isolated RNA was reverse transcribed, so expressed TCRB transcripts were sequenced. Clones were sequenced by immunoSEQ multiplex PCR, and TCRdb holds only the in-frame ones, with some missing. This sample yields 300,000 to 400,000 clones, of which roughly a tenth are seen a single time; approximately 1% belongs to the top ten. Antigens of these TCRs are unknown. The sample comprised central memory CD4+ T cells from blood. These receptors originate from a man younger than 45 with type 1 diabetes.

This clone was detected a few times. The chain recombines TRBV11-2 with TRBJ2-3, with unresolved D. This CDR3 has 14 residues. Trimming shortened V by 1 base and J by 3 bases, and 8 bases separated the two germline ends. From germline, CDR1 is SGHAT and CDR2 FQNNGV. The CDR3 region is CASSLGFSTDTQYF. CDR3 DNA: TGTGCCAGCAGCTTAGGGTTTTCGACAGATACGCAGTATTTT.

The chain joins TRBV2 to TRBJ2-7, with D unclear. With 2 bases removed from V and 5 bases from J, the gap between germline ends came to 7 bases. The CDR3 spans 12 residues. Germline values: CDR1 SNHLY, CDR2 FYNNEI. This chain's CDR3 is CASSENRDEQYF. Here the CDR3 DNA reads TGTGCCAGCAGTGAAAACCGGGACGAGCAGTACTTC.

The chain links TRBV19 to TRBJ2-5; tentative D call: TRBD2 (5 bases). The germline V gene encodes CDR1 LNHDA and CDR2 SQIVND (reference sequence). The CDR3 totals 13 residues. V shed 3 bases and J shed 2 bases, with 7 bases lying between them. The CDR3 DNA sequence: TGTGCCAGTAGTATGAGGGTACAAGAGACCCAGTACTTC. This translates into CASSMRVQETQYF.

J is TRBJ2-4 and V is TRBV11-2; D not resolved. V was pared by 1 base and J by 0 bases, with 10 bases between. Germline CDR1 SGHAT, CDR2 FQNNGV. The CDR3 has 16 amino acids. The CDR3 nucleotides are TGTGCCAGCAGCTTAGCGGCAGCCGTAGCCAAAAACATTCAGTACTTC. Translating it yields CASSLAAAVAKNIQYF.

The chain combines TRBV9 with TRBJ1-2; TRBD1 is a possible D gene (5 bases). The V gene's germline CDR1 is SGDLS and CDR2 YYNGEE. Trimming shortened V by 2 bases and J by 6 bases, and 14 bases separated the two germline ends. The CDR3 covers 14 residues. The CDR3 DNA sequence: TGTGCCAGCAGCGTGGTGGGGACGCGAGATGGCTACACCTTC. It specifies CASSVVGTRDGYTF.

This sequence joins TRBV25-1 and TRBJ2-5; 8 nucleotides agree with TRBD1. Germline V gene data show CDR1 as MGHDK and CDR2 as SYGVNS. V lost 4 bases and J lost 4; bases outside the gene matches: 5. This CDR3 is built from 14 residues. CDR3 sequence reads: CASSGSRGRETQYF. The DNA of the CDR3 is TGTGCCAGCAGTGGGTCCAGGGGGCGAGAGACCCAGTACTTC. Full variable domain (rest looked up from reference TRBV25-1 and TRBJ2-5): EADIYQTPRYLVIGTGKKITLECSQTMGHDKMYWYQQDPGMELHLIHYSYGVNSTEKGDLSSESTVSRIRTEHFPLTLESARPSHTSQYLCASSGSRGRETQYFGPGTRLLVL.

This clone came up a few times. The V and J genes are TRBV2 and TRBJ2-3, with 8 bases aligning to TRBD2. Germline CDR1 reads SNHLY; CDR2 reads FYNNEI. The V segment lost 5 bases and the J segment 4 bases; nucleotides outside the gene matches: 5. CDR3 length equals 14 residues. In DNA, the CDR3 is TGTGCCAGCAGTCGGACTAGCAAGGCAGATACGCAGTATTTT. This encodes CASSRTSKADTQYF.

There are a few counts of this clone. The rearrangement links TRBV5-7 to TRBJ2-2; 7 nucleotides line up with TRBD1. TRBV5-7 is classed as an ORF, of uncertain function. There are 16 residues in the CDR3. J gave up 1 base and V 4 bases, and 7 bases lay outside the gene matches. This CDR3 reads CASSIEGTENTGELFF. Here the CDR3 DNA reads TGTGCCAGCAGCATAGAAGGGACAGAGAACACCGGGGAGCTGTTTTTT.

The genes are TRBV7-2 and TRBJ1-6; a weak D match, TRBD1 (6 bases). Germline V gene data show CDR1 as SGHTA and CDR2 as FQGNSA. This CDR3 region has 16 residues. V was cut by 5 bases and J by 6 bases, with 17 bases left in between. DNA of the CDR3: TGTGCCAGCAGCGAACAGGGAGGGCATATTAATTCACCCCTCCACTTT. Protein sequence: CASSEQGGHINSPLHF.

V and J are TRBV5-1 and TRBJ2-2, with a possible D match to TRBD2 (5 bases). Germline assignment: CDR1 SGHRS and CDR2 YFSETQ. With 6 bases removed from V and 0 bases from J, the gap between germline ends came to 9 bases. This CDR3 has 14 residues. The CDR3 is CASNEGSNTGELFF. The CDR3 DNA reads as TGCGCCAGCAATGAGGGTTCGAACACCGGGGAGCTGTTTTTT. The variable domain in full, with the rest retrieved from reference TRBV5-1 and TRBJ2-2, is KAGVTQTPRYLIKTRGQQVTLSCSPISGHRSVSWYQQTPGQGLQFLFEYFSETQRNKGNFPGRFSGRQFSNSRSEMNVSTLELGDSALYLCASNEGSNTGELFFGEGSRLTVL.

In this sample, this clone turned up a few times. With only one base between it and a far larger clone, this is likely a read error. V usage is TRBV11-2 and J usage is TRBJ2-3; D might be TRBD1 (5 bases). Deletions cut 3 bases from V and 1 base from J, with 8 bases between. Germline V gene sequence: CDR1 SGHAT, CDR2 FQNNGV. This CDR3 has 14 residues. The CDR3 reads CASSLQGGTDTQYF. The CDR3 bases are TGTGCCAGCAGCTTGCAGGGCGGCACAGATACGCAGTATTTT. The full variable domain, with the rest looked up from reference TRBV11-2 and TRBJ2-3, is EAGVAQSPRYKIIEKRQSVAFWCNPISGHATLYWYQQILGQGPKLLIQFQNNGVVDDSQLPKDRFSAERLKGVDSTLKIQPAKLEDSAVYLCASSLQGGTDTQYFGPGTRLTVL.

This clone was recorded many times. The chain recombines TRBV9 with TRBJ1-6, with TRBD1 matching 8 bases. After removal of 2 bases from V and 9 bases from J, the junction contained 4 bases not matched to a gene. Germline V CDR1 and CDR2: SGDLS, YYNGEE. The CDR3 contains 14 residues. The CDR3, as DNA: TGTGCCAGCAGCGTCGGACAGGGAGGTTCACCCCTCCACTTT. Its protein product is CASSVGQGGSPLHF.

In its sample, this clone was seen many times. The chain has TRBV28 and TRBJ1-6; possible D gene TRBD1, 6 bases. Trimming cost V 8 bases and J 4 bases, with 15 bases left between them. CDR1 is MDHEN, CDR2 SYDVKM, per germline. This CDR3 is built from 15 residues. The CDR3 DNA reads TGTGCCAGCCGTGAAACAGGGACGTATAATTCACCCCTCCACTTT. This gives the protein CASRETGTYNSPLHF.

On this clone itself: This may be a read error: a much more frequent sequence differs by one nucleotide. The sample holds other DNA sequences that translate to the same CDR3. The chain employs TRBV2 and TRBJ2-3; D not certain. The CDR3 runs to 12 residues. The ends were cut back, 1 base at V and 4 bases at J, with 3 bases in the middle. Germline CDR1 SNHLY, CDR2 FYNNEI. The CDR3 spells CASSEEADTQYF. CDR3 DNA: TGTGCCAGCAGTGAAGAAGCAGATACGCAGTATTTT. The whole variable domain, filled in from reference TRBV2 and TRBJ2-3, reads EPEVTQTPSHQVTQMGQEVILRCVPISNHLYFYWYRQILGQKVEFLVSFYNNEISEKSEIFDDQFSVERPDGSNFTLKIRSTKLEDSAMYFCASSEEADTQYFGPGTRLTVL.

The table lists this clone with many counts. This chain links TRBV2 with TRBJ1-4; no reliable D call. This CDR3 spans 15 amino acids. V shed 3 bases and J shed 8 bases, with 16 bases lying between them. Germline V gene data show CDR1 as SNHLY and CDR2 as FYNNEI. CDR3 region: CASSDPGLGGEKLFF. The DNA for the CDR3 is TGTGCCAGCAGTGACCCGGGCCTGGGAGGGGAAAAACTGTTTTTT. The full variable domain, in which reference TRBV2 and TRBJ1-4 provide the parts outside the CDR3, is EPEVTQTPSHQVTQMGQEVILRCVPISNHLYFYWYRQILGQKVEFLVSFYNNEISEKSEIFDDQFSVERPDGSNFTLKIRSTKLEDSAMYFCASSDPGLGGEKLFFGSGTQLSVL.

This clone was seen only a few times. The gene calls are TRBV7-2 and TRBJ1-4, with D perhaps matching TRBD1 (5 bases). Per germline, CDR1 SGHTA and CDR2 FQGNSA. This CDR3 has 13 amino acids. V was clipped by 2 bases and J by 7 bases, with 8 bases between them. The DNA for the CDR3 is TGTGCCAGCAGCTTAAACGGGGGTGAAAAACTGTTTTTT. Residues: CASSLNGGEKLFF.

The chain joins TRBV7-9 to TRBJ1-6, with D tentatively TRBD1 (6 bases). There are 15 residues in the CDR3. V was shortened by 4 bases and J by 8 bases, with 15 bases between the two germline ends. The germline gives CDR1 SEHNR, CDR2 FQNEAQ (reference sequence). Here the CDR3 reads CASSSGQTFHSPLHF. As DNA, the CDR3 is TGTGCCAGCAGCTCCGGACAGACCTTCCATTCACCCCTCCACTTT.

The V call is TRBV18, the J call TRBJ2-1; D unresolved. Looked up from germline, CDR1 is KGHSH and CDR2 is LQKENI. V gave up 6 bases and J gave up 2 bases, with 14 bases separating them. CDR3 length: 15 amino acids. The CDR3 here is CASSRTLVTYNEQFF. DNA for the CDR3: TGTGCCAGCTCTCGCACGCTCGTCACCTACAATGAGCAGTTCTTC.

This clone was observed a few times. The J gene is TRBJ1-6, the V gene TRBV9; 11 nucleotides align to TRBD1. Germline V gives CDR1 SGDLS, CDR2 YYNGEE. The trim removed 2 bases at V and 8 bases at J, leaving 6 bases unmatched. The CDR3 runs to 16 residues. The CDR3 region is CASSVSPGQGDSPLHF. CDR3 coding DNA: TGTGCCAGCAGCGTCTCTCCGGGACAGGGGGATTCACCCCTCCACTTT.

This clone was detected only a few times. V and J are TRBV7-2 and TRBJ2-5; TRBD1 agrees at 8 bases. V gave up 6 bases and J gave up 1 base; unmatched junction bases: 4. CDR1 SGHTA and CDR2 FQGNSA come from the germline V gene. This CDR3 comprises 14 residues. As DNA, the CDR3 is TGTGCCAGCAGGCAGGGACAGGCCCAAGAGACCCAGTACTTC. Amino acids: CASRQGQAQETQYF.

This clone appeared a few times. Other nucleotide sequences in the sample specify the same CDR3. The rearrangement joins TRBV2 to TRBJ2-6; D is uncertain. Trimming took 4 bases from V and 0 from J, leaving 7 bases between them. The length of the CDR3 is 15 residues. Germline CDR1 and CDR2: SNHLY and FYNNEI. The CDR3 DNA sequence: TGTGCCAGCAGTGCAGGATCCTCTGGGGCCAACGTCCTGACTTTC. It encodes CASSAGSSGANVLTF.